Sequencing of this T cell receptor beta chain was carried out in a study of cytomegalovirus exposure and HLA in healthy donors. Study information: About 200 million T cells yielded approximately 100 million unique TCR beta sequences, as an earlier analysis found. Inside one of the first data releases sat some 85 million unique TCRs taken from HLA-typed donors. Study results and limitations: As a later analysis showed, a missense DCLRE1C variant was linked to trimming of TCR beta V- and J-genes. There were some public TCRs occurring in many donors, but most TCR sequences were rare.

In the case of this clone: What it binds is not known.

PCR used 60 Vbeta primers and 13 Jbeta primers. Using immunoSEQ multiplex PCR, the repertoire was profiled, and TCRdb retains in-frame clones only, with some absent. This sample yields about 140,000 clones, of which around 10% are seen a single time; approximately 1.8% belongs to the top ten. J gave up 5 bases and V 8 bases, and 9 bases lay outside the gene matches. Germline values: CDR1 MNHEY, CDR2 SMNVEV (reference sequence). This CDR3 has 15 amino acids. The sequenced material came from PBMCs. The V and J genes are TRBV27 and TRBJ2-5, with TRBD2 matching over 12 bases. The clonotype originates from a male donor in good health and CMV-seronegative. In DNA form, the CDR3 reads TGTGCCAGCGGGCTAGCGGGGGGGCCCGGGGAGACCCAGTACTTC. This gives the protein CASGLAGGPGETQYF.